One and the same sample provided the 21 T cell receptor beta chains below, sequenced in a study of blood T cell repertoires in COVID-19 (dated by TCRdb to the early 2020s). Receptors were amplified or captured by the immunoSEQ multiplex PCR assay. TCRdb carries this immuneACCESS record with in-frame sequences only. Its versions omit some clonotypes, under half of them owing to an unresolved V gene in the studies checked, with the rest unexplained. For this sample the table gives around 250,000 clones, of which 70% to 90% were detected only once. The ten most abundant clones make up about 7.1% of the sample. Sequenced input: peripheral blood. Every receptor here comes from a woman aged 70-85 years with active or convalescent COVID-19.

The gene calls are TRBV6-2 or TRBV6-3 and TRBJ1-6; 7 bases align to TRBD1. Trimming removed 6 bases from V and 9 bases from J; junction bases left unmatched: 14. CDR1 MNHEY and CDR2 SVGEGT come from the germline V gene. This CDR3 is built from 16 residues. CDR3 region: CASSLRDSRQGSPLHF. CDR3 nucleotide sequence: TGTGCCAGCAGCCTCCGGGACAGCAGGCAGGGTTCACCCCTCCACTTT.

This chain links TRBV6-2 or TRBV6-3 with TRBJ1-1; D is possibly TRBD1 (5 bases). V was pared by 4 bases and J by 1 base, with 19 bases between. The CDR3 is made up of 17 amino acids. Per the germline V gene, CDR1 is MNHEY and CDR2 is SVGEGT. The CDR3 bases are TGTGCCAGCAGTTCCCCTCCGGACAAACTCTGGAACACTGAAGCTTTCTTT. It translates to CASSSPPDKLWNTEAFF.

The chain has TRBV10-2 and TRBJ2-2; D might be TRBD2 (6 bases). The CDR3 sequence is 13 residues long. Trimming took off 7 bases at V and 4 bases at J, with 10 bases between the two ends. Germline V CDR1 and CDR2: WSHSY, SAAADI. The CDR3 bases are TGCGCCAGCAAGGGCGGGGCCACCGGGGAGCTGTTTTTT. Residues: CASKGGATGELFF.

This CDR3 reads CASSRTGRDTIYF. As DNA, the CDR3 is TGTGCCAGCAGTAGGACAGGCCGGGACACCATATATTTT. This chain uses TRBV6-5 with TRBJ1-3, with 7 bases fitting TRBD1. The CDR3 extends over 13 amino acids. Germline V CDR1 and CDR2: MNHEY, SVGAGI. After removal of 5 bases from V and 8 bases from J, the junction contained 6 bases not matched to a gene.

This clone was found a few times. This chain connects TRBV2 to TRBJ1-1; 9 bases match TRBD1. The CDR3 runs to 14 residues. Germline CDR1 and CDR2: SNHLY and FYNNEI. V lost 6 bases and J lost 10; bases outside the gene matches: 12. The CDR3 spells CASSLQGAPASAFF. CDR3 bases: TGTGCCAGCAGCTTACAGGGGGCACCTGCTTCAGCTTTCTTT.

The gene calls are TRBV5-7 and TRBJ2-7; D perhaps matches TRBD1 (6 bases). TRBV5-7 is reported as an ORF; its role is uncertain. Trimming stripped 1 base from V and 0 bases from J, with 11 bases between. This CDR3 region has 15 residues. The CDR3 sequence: CASSLFWDNSYEQYF. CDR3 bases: TGTGCCAGCAGCTTGTTTTGGGACAACTCCTACGAGCAGTACTTC.

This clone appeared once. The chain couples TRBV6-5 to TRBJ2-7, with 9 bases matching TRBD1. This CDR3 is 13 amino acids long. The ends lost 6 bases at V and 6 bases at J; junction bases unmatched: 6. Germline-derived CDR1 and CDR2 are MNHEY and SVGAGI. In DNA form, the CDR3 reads TGTGCCAGCAGCCGGGACAGGGACAGCGAGCAGTACTTC. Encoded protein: CASSRDRDSEQYF.

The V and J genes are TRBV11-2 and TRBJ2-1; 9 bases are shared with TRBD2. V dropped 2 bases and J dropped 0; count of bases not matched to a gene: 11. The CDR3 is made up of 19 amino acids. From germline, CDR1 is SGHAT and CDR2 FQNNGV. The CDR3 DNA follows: TGTGCCAGCAGCTTAATCCCGCTCCTAGCGGGGAGCTCCTACAATGAGCAGTTCTTC. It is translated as CASSLIPLLAGSSYNEQFF.

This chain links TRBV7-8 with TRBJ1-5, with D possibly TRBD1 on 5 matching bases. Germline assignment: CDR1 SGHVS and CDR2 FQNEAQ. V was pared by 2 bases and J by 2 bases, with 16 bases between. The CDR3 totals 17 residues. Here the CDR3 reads CASSLSPEGVRNQPQHF. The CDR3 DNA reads TGTGCCAGCAGCTTATCCCCCGAAGGGGTACGCAATCAGCCCCAGCATTTT. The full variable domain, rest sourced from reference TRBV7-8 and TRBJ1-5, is GAGVSQSPRYKVAKRGQDVALRCDPISGHVSLFWYQQALGQGPEFLTYFQNEAQLDKSGLPSDRFFAERPEGSVSTLKIQRTQQEDSAVYLCASSLSPEGVRNQPQHFGDGTRLSIL.

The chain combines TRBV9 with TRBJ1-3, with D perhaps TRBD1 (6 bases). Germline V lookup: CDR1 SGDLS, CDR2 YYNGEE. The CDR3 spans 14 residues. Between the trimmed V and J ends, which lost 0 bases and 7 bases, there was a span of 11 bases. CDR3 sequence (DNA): TGTGCCAGCAGCGTAGTGGGGGCAGGCAACACCATATATTTT. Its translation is CASSVVGAGNTIYF.

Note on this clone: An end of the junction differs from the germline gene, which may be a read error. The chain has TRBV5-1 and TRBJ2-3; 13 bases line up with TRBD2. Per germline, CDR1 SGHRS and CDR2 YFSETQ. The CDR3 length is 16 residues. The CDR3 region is CASTLTTSGGSDTQYF. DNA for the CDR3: TGCGCCAGCACCTTGACGACTAGCGGGGGGTCAGATACGCAGTATTTT.

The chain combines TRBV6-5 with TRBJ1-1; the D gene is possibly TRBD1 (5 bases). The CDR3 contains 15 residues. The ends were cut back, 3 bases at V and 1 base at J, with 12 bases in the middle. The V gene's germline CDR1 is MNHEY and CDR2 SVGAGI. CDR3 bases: TGTGCCAGCAGTTATTCGGACAACACGAACACTGAAGCTTTCTTT. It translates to CASSYSDNTNTEAFF.

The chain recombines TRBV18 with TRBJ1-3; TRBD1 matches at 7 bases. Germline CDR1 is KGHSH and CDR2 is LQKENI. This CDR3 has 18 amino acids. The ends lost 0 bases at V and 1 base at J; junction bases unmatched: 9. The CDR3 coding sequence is TGTGCCAGCTCACCACCGGGACAGCCTATAATTTCTGGAAACACCATATATTTT. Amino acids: CASSPPGQPIISGNTIYF. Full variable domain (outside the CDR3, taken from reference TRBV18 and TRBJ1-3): NAGVMQNPRHLVRRRGQEARLRCSPMKGHSHVYWYRQLPEEGLKFMVYLQKENIIDESGMPKERFSAEFPKEGPSILRIQQVVRGDSAAYFCASSPPGQPIISGNTIYFGEGSWLTVV.

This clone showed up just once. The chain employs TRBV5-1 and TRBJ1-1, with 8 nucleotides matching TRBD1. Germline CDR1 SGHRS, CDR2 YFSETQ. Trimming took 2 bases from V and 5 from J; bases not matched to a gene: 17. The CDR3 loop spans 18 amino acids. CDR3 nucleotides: TGCGCCAGCAGCTTTCAAGCAGGGGGCGCAGGTGAAGGAACTGAAGCTTTCTTT. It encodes CASSFQAGGAGEGTEAFF. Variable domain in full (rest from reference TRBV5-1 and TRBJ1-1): KAGVTQTPRYLIKTRGQQVTLSCSPISGHRSVSWYQQTPGQGLQFLFEYFSETQRNKGNFPGRFSGRQFSNSRSEMNVSTLELGDSALYLCASSFQAGGAGEGTEAFFGQGTRLTVV.

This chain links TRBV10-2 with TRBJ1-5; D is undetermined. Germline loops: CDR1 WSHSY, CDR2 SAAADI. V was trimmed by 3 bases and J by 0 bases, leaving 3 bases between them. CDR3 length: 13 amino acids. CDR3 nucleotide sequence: TGCGCCAGCAGTGAACATAGCAATCAGCCCCAGCATTTT. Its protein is CASSEHSNQPQHF.

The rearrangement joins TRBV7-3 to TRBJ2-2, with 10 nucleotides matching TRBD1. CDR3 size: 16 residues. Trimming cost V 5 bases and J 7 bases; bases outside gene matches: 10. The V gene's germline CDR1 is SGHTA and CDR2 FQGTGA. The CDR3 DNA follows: TGTGCCAGCAGCCCACTGTCGACAGGGGGCGGCGGGGAGCTGTTTTTT. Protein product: CASSPLSTGGGGELFF.

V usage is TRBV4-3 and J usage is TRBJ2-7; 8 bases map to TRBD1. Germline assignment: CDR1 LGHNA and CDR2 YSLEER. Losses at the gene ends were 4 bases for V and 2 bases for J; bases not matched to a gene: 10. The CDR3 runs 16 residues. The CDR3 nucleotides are TGCGCCAGCAGCCGAACGGACAGGGTGGGGCCCTACGAGCAGTACTTC. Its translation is CASSRTDRVGPYEQYF.

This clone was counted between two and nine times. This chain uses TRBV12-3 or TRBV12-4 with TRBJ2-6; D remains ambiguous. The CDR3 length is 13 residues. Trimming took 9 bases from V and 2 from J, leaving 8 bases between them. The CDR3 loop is CASKFAGANVLTF. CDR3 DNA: TGTGCCAGTAAATTCGCTGGGGCCAACGTCCTGACTTTC.

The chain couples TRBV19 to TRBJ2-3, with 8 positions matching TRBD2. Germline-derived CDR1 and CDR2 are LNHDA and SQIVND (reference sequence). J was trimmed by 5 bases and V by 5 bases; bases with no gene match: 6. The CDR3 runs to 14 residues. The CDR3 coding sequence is TGTGCCAGTAGTCCTCGGGGGGGCCTAGATACGCAGTATTTT. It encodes CASSPRGGLDTQYF.

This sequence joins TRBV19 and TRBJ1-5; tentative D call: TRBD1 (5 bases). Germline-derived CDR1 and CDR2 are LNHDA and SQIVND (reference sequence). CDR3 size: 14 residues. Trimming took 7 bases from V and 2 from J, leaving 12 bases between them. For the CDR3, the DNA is TGTGCCAGTAAACCCCAACAGGGCAATCAGCCCCAGCATTTT. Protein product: CASKPQQGNQPQHF. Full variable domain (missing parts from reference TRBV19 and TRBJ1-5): DGGITQSPKYLFRKEGQNVTLSCEQNLNHDAMYWYRQDPGQGLRLIYYSQIVNDFQKGDIAEGYSVSREKKESFPLTVTSAQKNPTAFYLCASKPQQGNQPQHFGDGTRLSIL.

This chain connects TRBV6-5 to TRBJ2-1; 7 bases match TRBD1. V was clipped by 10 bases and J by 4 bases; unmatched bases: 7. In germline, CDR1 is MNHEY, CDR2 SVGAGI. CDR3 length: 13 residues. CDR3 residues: CATLGQAYNEQFF. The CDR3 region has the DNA TGTGCCACCTTAGGACAGGCGTACAATGAGCAGTTCTTC.